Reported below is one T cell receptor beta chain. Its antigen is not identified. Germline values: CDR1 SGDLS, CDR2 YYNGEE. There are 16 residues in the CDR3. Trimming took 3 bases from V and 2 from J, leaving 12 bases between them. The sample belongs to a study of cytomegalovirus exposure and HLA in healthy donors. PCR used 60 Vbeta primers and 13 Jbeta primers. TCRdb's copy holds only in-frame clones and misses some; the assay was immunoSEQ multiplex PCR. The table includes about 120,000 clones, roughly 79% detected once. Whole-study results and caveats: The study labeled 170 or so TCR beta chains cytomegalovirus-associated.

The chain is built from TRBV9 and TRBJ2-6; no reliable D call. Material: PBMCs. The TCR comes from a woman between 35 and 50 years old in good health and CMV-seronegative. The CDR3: CASSAQQIPGANVLTF. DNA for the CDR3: TGTGCCAGCAGCGCACAACAGATCCCTGGGGCCAACGTCCTGACTTTC.